Listed below are T cell receptor beta chains from one sample, sequenced in a study of cytomegalovirus exposure and HLA in healthy donors. The table came from immunoSEQ multiplex PCR; TCRdb's copy has only in-frame clones and leaves some out. The sample carries some 120,000 clones, about 74% recorded once. The sequenced material came from PBMCs. The receptors were sampled from a woman between 45 and 60 years old in good health and CMV-seropositive. Each CDR3 is given with its conserved first and last residue. Each record gives: J gene, V gene, D gene, clone size, CDR3 DNA, CDR3 protein. The D gene is left open where the match is weak. Only part of the rows carry a size: once, few, many, or a class if the clone is expanded.

J gene: TRBJ2-7
V gene: TRBV4-1
D gene: TRBD2
clone size: -
CDR3 DNA: TGCGCCAGCAGCCAAGTAACAGCGGGGGGCCTATACGAGCAGTACTTC
CDR3 protein: CASSQVTAGGLYEQYF

J gene: TRBJ1-2
V gene: TRBV28
D gene: -
clone size: -
CDR3 DNA: TGTGCCAGCAGTTTCGGACTGAACTATGGCTACACCTTC
CDR3 protein: CASSFGLNYGYTF

J gene: TRBJ1-2
V gene: TRBV4-2
D gene: -
clone size: -
CDR3 DNA: TGTGCCAGCAGCCAGAGGGGCAGGGAAGGGGGTGGCTACACCTTC
CDR3 protein: CASSQRGREGGGYTF

J gene: TRBJ2-1
V gene: TRBV9
D gene: -
clone size: few
CDR3 DNA: TGTGCCAGCAGCCCCGCGGGTGGCCACAATGAGCAGTTCTTC
CDR3 protein: CASSPAGGHNEQFF

J gene: TRBJ2-7
V gene: TRBV7-2
D gene: TRBD1
clone size: once
CDR3 DNA: TGTGCCAGCAGCCCCGAACAGGGGTCCTACGAGCAGTACTTC
CDR3 protein: CASSPEQGSYEQYF

J gene: TRBJ1-4
V gene: TRBV6-1
D gene: TRBD1
clone size: -
CDR3 DNA: TGTGCCAGCAGTGGGCCGACAGGGATTAATGAAAAACTGTTTTTT
CDR3 protein: CASSGPTGINEKLFF

J gene: TRBJ2-5
V gene: TRBV6-7
D gene: -
clone size: -
CDR3 DNA: TGTGCCAGCAGTTACGGACAGTGGGGAAAAGAGACCCAGTACTTC
CDR3 protein: CASSYGQWGKETQYF

J gene: TRBJ2-1
V gene: TRBV27
D gene: -
clone size: -
CDR3 DNA: TGTGCCAGCTGGTCCGCAGGGAATGAGCAGTTCTTC
CDR3 protein: CASWSAGNEQFF

J gene: TRBJ2-1
V gene: TRBV7-9
D gene: TRBD2
clone size: -
CDR3 DNA: TGTGCCAGCGGTTTAGCGGGGGGGCCAGATGAGCAGTTCTTC
CDR3 protein: CASGLAGGPDEQFF

J gene: TRBJ1-6
V gene: TRBV5-6
D gene: -
clone size: -
CDR3 DNA: TGTGCCAGCAGCTCCCAGGGGTCAGGTTCCTATAATTCACCCCTCCACTTT
CDR3 protein: CASSSQGSGSYNSPLHF

J gene: TRBJ1-5
V gene: TRBV28
D gene: -
clone size: -
CDR3 DNA: TGTGCCAGCACCATTAGCAATCAGCCCCAGCATTTT
CDR3 protein: CASTISNQPQHF

J gene: TRBJ1-2
V gene: TRBV7-9
D gene: -
clone size: -
CDR3 DNA: TGTGCCAGCAGCCGGGATGGGAACTATGGCTACACCTTC
CDR3 protein: CASSRDGNYGYTF

J gene: TRBJ2-7
V gene: TRBV18
D gene: -
clone size: -
CDR3 DNA: TGTGCCAGCTCACCGGTCGGGGTCGAGCAGTACTTC
CDR3 protein: CASSPVGVEQYF

J gene: TRBJ1-5
V gene: TRBV28
D gene: -
clone size: -
CDR3 DNA: TGTGCCAGCAGTCCCCTATATAGCAATCAGCCCCAGCATTTT
CDR3 protein: CASSPLYSNQPQHF

J gene: TRBJ1-1
V gene: TRBV10-2
D gene: -
clone size: -
CDR3 DNA: TGCGCCAGCAGTGAGGTAGTGAACACTGAAGCTTTCTTT
CDR3 protein: CASSEVVNTEAFF

J gene: TRBJ2-7
V gene: TRBV9
D gene: -
clone size: -
CDR3 DNA: TGTGCCAGCAGCGTAGCTTCAGGGATGGTGTACGAGCAGTACTTC
CDR3 protein: CASSVASGMVYEQYF

J gene: TRBJ1-2
V gene: TRBV15
D gene: -
clone size: once
CDR3 DNA: TGTGCCACCAGCAGTCCAGAGGGTCGGGGCGGGGATGGCTACACCTTC
CDR3 protein: CATSSPEGRGGDGYTF

J gene: TRBJ1-1
V gene: TRBV5-6
D gene: -
clone size: -
CDR3 DNA: TGTGCCAGCAGCGGAGGGGGAGGGTTTGAAGCTTTCTTT
CDR3 protein: CASSGGGGFEAFF

J gene: TRBJ1-3
V gene: TRBV7-9
D gene: TRBD1
clone size: -
CDR3 DNA: TGTGCCAGCAGCTACGACAGGGATGGAAACACCATATATTTT
CDR3 protein: CASSYDRDGNTIYF

J gene: TRBJ1-3
V gene: TRBV18
D gene: -
clone size: few
CDR3 DNA: TGTGCCAGCTCAGCGACAGCTCCATCTGGAAACACCATATATTTT
CDR3 protein: CASSATAPSGNTIYF

J gene: TRBJ2-7
V gene: TRBV28
D gene: -
clone size: -
CDR3 DNA: TGTGCCAGCAGTATACCGAGGGGAGGCGAGCAGTACTTC
CDR3 protein: CASSIPRGGEQYF

J gene: TRBJ1-5
V gene: TRBV11-2
D gene: TRBD1
clone size: few
CDR3 DNA: TGTGCCAGCAGCACCACAGGGGAATCTCAGCCCCAGCATTTT
CDR3 protein: CASSTTGESQPQHF

J gene: TRBJ2-7
V gene: TRBV6-1
D gene: -
clone size: -
CDR3 DNA: TGTGCCAGCAGTGAATGGGCAGGTACGACCTACGAGCAGTACTTC
CDR3 protein: CASSEWAGTTYEQYF

J gene: TRBJ2-5
V gene: TRBV10-1
D gene: -
clone size: -
CDR3 DNA: TGCGCCAGCAGTGGGTCTACGGAAGAGACCCAGTACTTC
CDR3 protein: CASSGSTEETQYF

J gene: TRBJ2-3
V gene: TRBV29-1
D gene: -
clone size: -
CDR3 DNA: TGCAGCGTTGTTTTGGGCGGGACAGATACGCAGTATTTT
CDR3 protein: CSVVLGGTDTQYF

J gene: TRBJ1-2
V gene: TRBV4-2
D gene: -
clone size: few
CDR3 DNA: TGTGCCAGCAGCCAAGCAGGGCAGCTAAATGGCTACACCTTC
CDR3 protein: CASSQAGQLNGYTF

J gene: TRBJ1-2
V gene: TRBV29-1
D gene: -
clone size: -
CDR3 DNA: TGCAGCGCTGTGTGGGTAGGCAGGGGTACTGGCTACACCTTC
CDR3 protein: CSAVWVGRGTGYTF

J gene: TRBJ2-5
V gene: TRBV19
D gene: TRBD1
clone size: -
CDR3 DNA: TGTGCCAGTAGTATAGTTCCGGGACAGGGGGCGGAGACCCAGTACTTC
CDR3 protein: CASSIVPGQGAETQYF

J gene: TRBJ2-3
V gene: TRBV2
D gene: -
clone size: few
CDR3 DNA: TGTGCCAGCAGTGAGTCAACAGGGTCATACCGCACAGATACGCAGTATTTT
CDR3 protein: CASSESTGSYRTDTQYF

J gene: TRBJ2-7
V gene: TRBV27
D gene: -
clone size: -
CDR3 DNA: TGTGCCAGCCAGATAGCGAGTTCTAGCTACGAGCAGTACTTC
CDR3 protein: CASQIASSSYEQYF

J gene: TRBJ1-1
V gene: TRBV7-8
D gene: TRBD1
clone size: -
CDR3 DNA: TGTGCCAGCAGCTTAGCGGACAGGGGGAACACTGAAGCTTTCTTT
CDR3 protein: CASSLADRGNTEAFF

J gene: TRBJ1-2
V gene: TRBV27
D gene: TRBD1
clone size: -
CDR3 DNA: TGTGCCAGCAGTCCATATCGGACAGGGTATGGCTACACCTTC
CDR3 protein: CASSPYRTGYGYTF

J gene: TRBJ2-7
V gene: TRBV6-5
D gene: -
clone size: -
CDR3 DNA: TGTGCCAGCAGCCACCGGAGGGCCCTTTCCTACGAGCAGTACTTC
CDR3 protein: CASSHRRALSYEQYF

J gene: TRBJ2-7
V gene: TRBV5-6
D gene: -
clone size: -
CDR3 DNA: TGTGCCAGCAGCTTAGGGCCTAGCGACAGCTACGAGCAGTACTTC
CDR3 protein: CASSLGPSDSYEQYF

J gene: TRBJ1-3
V gene: TRBV23-1
D gene: -
clone size: -
CDR3 DNA: TGCGCCAGCAGGGGCCTTTTTTCTGGAAACACCATATATTTT
CDR3 protein: CASRGLFSGNTIYF

J gene: TRBJ2-5
V gene: TRBV7-3
D gene: TRBD1
clone size: -
CDR3 DNA: TGTGCCAGCAGCAAGGGACAGGGGGGTTTAAGAGAGACCCAGTACTTC
CDR3 protein: CASSKGQGGLRETQYF

J gene: TRBJ2-2
V gene: TRBV11-2
D gene: -
clone size: -
CDR3 DNA: TGTGCCAGCAGCTCGACCCCAACCTTGCTAGCAGGGGTCACCGGGGAGCTGTTTTTT
CDR3 protein: CASSSTPTLLAGVTGELFF

J gene: TRBJ2-7
V gene: TRBV29-1
D gene: TRBD1
clone size: -
CDR3 DNA: TGCAGCGGCCTGGGACAGGGCGCCTACGAGCAGTACTTC
CDR3 protein: CSGLGQGAYEQYF

J gene: TRBJ2-3
V gene: TRBV7-2
D gene: -
clone size: few
CDR3 DNA: TGTGCCAGCAGCTTAGACAGCTCCACAGATACGCAGTATTTT
CDR3 protein: CASSLDSSTDTQYF

J gene: TRBJ1-2
V gene: TRBV7-9
D gene: TRBD1
clone size: -
CDR3 DNA: TGTTCCAGCAGCTTAGCGTTGGGACAGGGCAATCCGGCGGGGACCTTC
CDR3 protein: CSSSLALGQGNPAGTF

J gene: TRBJ1-2
V gene: TRBV19
D gene: -
clone size: -
CDR3 DNA: TGTGCCAGTAGTATCCTTCTCCGGTTCCCAATGCAAGGCTACACCTTC
CDR3 protein: CASSILLRFPMQGYTF

J gene: TRBJ2-3
V gene: TRBV6-6
D gene: -
clone size: -
CDR3 DNA: TGTGCCAGCAGTCCACAGGGTTCCTCCACAGATACGCAGTATTTT
CDR3 protein: CASSPQGSSTDTQYF

J gene: TRBJ2-1
V gene: TRBV12-5
D gene: TRBD2
clone size: -
CDR3 DNA: TGTGCTAGTGGTCTAAGGCCATGGGGCGGGGGGACTAGATACAATGAGCAGTTCTTC
CDR3 protein: CASGLRPWGGGTRYNEQFF

J gene: TRBJ2-7
V gene: TRBV7-2
D gene: TRBD2
clone size: -
CDR3 DNA: TGTGCCAGCAGACTGAGCGGGGTATCCTACGAGCAGTACTTC
CDR3 protein: CASRLSGVSYEQYF

J gene: TRBJ2-3
V gene: TRBV2
D gene: TRBD2
clone size: -
CDR3 DNA: TGTGCCAGCAGGGCAGGACTAGCGGGGGGGCGGGGCACAGATACGCAGTATTTT
CDR3 protein: CASRAGLAGGRGTDTQYF

J gene: TRBJ2-1
V gene: TRBV28
D gene: -
clone size: -
CDR3 DNA: TGTGCCAGCAGGTCGGAGGGGGCAAATGAGCAGTTCTTC
CDR3 protein: CASRSEGANEQFF

J gene: TRBJ1-5
V gene: TRBV2
D gene: -
clone size: -
CDR3 DNA: TGTGCCAGCAGTGACCGCGGGGCGGGTCAGCCCCAGCATTTT
CDR3 protein: CASSDRGAGQPQHF

J gene: TRBJ2-1
V gene: TRBV5-1
D gene: -
clone size: -
CDR3 DNA: TGCGCCAGCAGCCTCCTAAGAGGGTACAATGAGCAGTTCTTC
CDR3 protein: CASSLLRGYNEQFF

J gene: TRBJ1-4
V gene: TRBV2
D gene: -
clone size: -
CDR3 DNA: TGTGCCAGCAGCGGTCAATCGGGTGAAAAACTGTCTTTT
CDR3 protein: CASSGQSGEKLSF